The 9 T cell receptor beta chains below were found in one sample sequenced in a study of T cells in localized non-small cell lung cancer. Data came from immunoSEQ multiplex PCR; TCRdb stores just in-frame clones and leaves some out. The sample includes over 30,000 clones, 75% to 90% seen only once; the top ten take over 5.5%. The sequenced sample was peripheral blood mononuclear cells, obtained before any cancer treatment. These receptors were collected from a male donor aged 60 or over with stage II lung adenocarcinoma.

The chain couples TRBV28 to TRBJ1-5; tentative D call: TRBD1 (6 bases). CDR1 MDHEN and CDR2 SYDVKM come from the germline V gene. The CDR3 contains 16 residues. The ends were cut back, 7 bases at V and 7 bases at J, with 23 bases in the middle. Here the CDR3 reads CASTLVGGAPVQPQHF. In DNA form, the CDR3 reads TGTGCCAGCACCTTGGTCGGGGGGGCGCCGGTACAGCCCCAGCATTTT.

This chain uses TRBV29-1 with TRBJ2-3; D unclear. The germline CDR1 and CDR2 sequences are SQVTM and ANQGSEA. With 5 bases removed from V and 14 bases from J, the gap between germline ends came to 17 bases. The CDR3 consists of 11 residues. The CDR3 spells CSVLSEDRAYF. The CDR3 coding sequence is TGCAGCGTTCTTAGTGAAGATCGAGCGTATTTT.

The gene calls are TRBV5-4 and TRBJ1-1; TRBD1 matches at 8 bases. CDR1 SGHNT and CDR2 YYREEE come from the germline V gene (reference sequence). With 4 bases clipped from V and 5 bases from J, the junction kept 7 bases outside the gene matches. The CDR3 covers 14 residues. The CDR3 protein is CASSPGQGFTEAFF. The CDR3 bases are TGTGCCAGCAGCCCAGGACAGGGTTTTACTGAAGCTTTCTTT.

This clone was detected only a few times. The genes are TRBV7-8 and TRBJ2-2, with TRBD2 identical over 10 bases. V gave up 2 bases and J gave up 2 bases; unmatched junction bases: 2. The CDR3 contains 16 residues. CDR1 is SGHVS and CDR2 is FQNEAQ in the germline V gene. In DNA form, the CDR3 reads TGTGCCAGCAGCTTAAGACTAGCGGGCAACACCGGGGAGCTGTTTTTT. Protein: CASSLRLAGNTGELFF.

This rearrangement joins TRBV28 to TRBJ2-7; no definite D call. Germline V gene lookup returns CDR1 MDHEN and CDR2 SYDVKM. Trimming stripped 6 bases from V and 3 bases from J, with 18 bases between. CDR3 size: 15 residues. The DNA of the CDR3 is TGTGCCAGCAGCGCCCTGGCGGAAATACGCTACGAGCAGTACTTC. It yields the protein CASSALAEIRYEQYF.

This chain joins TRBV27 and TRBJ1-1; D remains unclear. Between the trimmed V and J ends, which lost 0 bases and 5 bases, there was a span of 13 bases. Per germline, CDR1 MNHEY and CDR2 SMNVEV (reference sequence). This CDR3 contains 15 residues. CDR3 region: CASSLSIGGETEAFF. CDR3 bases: TGTGCCAGCAGTTTATCGATCGGTGGTGAGACTGAAGCTTTCTTT.

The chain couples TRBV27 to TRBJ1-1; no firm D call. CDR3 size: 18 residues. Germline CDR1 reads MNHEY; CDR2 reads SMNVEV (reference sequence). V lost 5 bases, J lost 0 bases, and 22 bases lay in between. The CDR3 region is CASSPPRGSSTMNTEAFF. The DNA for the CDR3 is TGTGCCAGCAGTCCACCCCGGGGATCCAGTACCATGAACACTGAAGCTTTCTTT.

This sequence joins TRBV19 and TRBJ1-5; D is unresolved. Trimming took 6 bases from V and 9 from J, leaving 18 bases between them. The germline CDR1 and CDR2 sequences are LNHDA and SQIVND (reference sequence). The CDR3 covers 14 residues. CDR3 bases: TGTGCCAGTAGCCCCGGCAGGCGAGATGGGCCCCAGCATTTT. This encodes CASSPGRRDGPQHF.

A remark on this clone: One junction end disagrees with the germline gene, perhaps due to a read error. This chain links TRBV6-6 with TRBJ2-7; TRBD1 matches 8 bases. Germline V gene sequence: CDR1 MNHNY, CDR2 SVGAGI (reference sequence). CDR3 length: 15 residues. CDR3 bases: TGTGCCAGCAGTGACTCCGGGACAGGACAATACGAGCAGTACTTC. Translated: CASSDSGTGQYEQYF.